The sequence of this TCR beta chain was determined in a study of cytomegalovirus exposure and HLA in healthy donors. Overall study: Among the 398 genotyped donors, over 70% were placed in the Caucasian-associated ancestry cluster.

A multiplex PCR was run with 60 Vbeta primers and 13 Jbeta primers. The repertoire was sequenced with immunoSEQ multiplex PCR; TCRdb's copy has only in-frame clones and lacks some. This sample carries around 150,000 clones, 80% of them seen once, and the ten largest clones take about 4.9%. The CDR3 spans 13 residues. Germline-derived CDR1 and CDR2 are ENHRY and SYGVKD. J gave up 2 bases and V 6 bases, and 4 bases lay outside the gene matches. The TCR comes from a man aged 25-45 years in good health. The chain couples TRBV10-3 to TRBJ2-7; 7 bases agree with TRBD2. What was sequenced was PBMCs. The CDR3 nucleotides read TGTGCCATCAGGGGGACTACCACCTACGAGCAGTACTTC. It is translated as CAIRGTTTYEQYF.